A single sample is the source of the 25 T cell receptor beta chains below, sequenced in a study of shared clonotypes between healthy human individuals. Measured with immunoSEQ multiplex PCR; TCRdb has only the in-frame clones, and not every one. The sample lists millions of clones, approximately 94% occurring once. The sequencing input was naive CD4+ T cells sorted from blood. Subset given: CD45RA+ positively selected. The receptors were gathered from a man between 18 and 35 years old in good health.

The chain couples TRBV6-5 to TRBJ1-2, with TRBD1 identical over 7 bases. Germline V CDR1 and CDR2: MNHEY, SVGAGI. The CDR3 runs to 15 residues. J was trimmed by 3 bases and V by 7 bases; bases with no gene match: 11. CDR3 region: CASTRGTAHDYGYTF. In DNA form, the CDR3 reads TGTGCCAGCACCCGAGGGACAGCCCATGACTATGGCTACACCTTC.

The chain has TRBV18 and TRBJ2-7; tentatively, D is TRBD1 or TRBD2 (5 bases each). Trimming left V 2 bases short and J 1 base short, with 15 bases between. The length of the CDR3 is 16 residues. Germline V gives CDR1 KGHSH, CDR2 LQKENI. The CDR3 DNA is TGTGCCAGCTCACCAGTCGGGGCTGCCAAGTCCTACGAGCAGTACTTC. Protein: CASSPVGAAKSYEQYF.

Points on this clone: At the DNA level, this CDR3 is encoded by other sequences in the same sample as well. V gene TRBV5-4 combines with J gene TRBJ2-3, with unresolved D. There are 12 residues in the CDR3. Germline CDR1 reads SGHNT; CDR2 reads YYREEE (reference sequence). Trimming removed 5 bases from V and 0 bases from J, with 4 bases in between. In DNA, the CDR3 is TGTGCCAGCAGGGGAAGCACAGATACGCAGTATTTT. Amino acid sequence: CASRGSTDTQYF.

The chain joins TRBV18 to TRBJ2-3; 8 positions agree with TRBD2. The CDR3 runs to 17 residues. V lost 0 bases, J lost 0 bases, and 5 bases stayed unmatched. CDR1 is KGHSH and CDR2 is LQKENI in the germline V gene. Here the CDR3 reads CASSPPTGGPSTDTQYF. DNA of the CDR3: TGTGCCAGCTCACCACCGACGGGAGGGCCTAGCACAGATACGCAGTATTTT.

This sequence joins TRBV5-1 and TRBJ2-1; a weak D match, TRBD2 (5 bases). The ends were cut back, 0 bases at V and 2 bases at J, with 12 bases in the middle. Germline values: CDR1 SGHRS, CDR2 YFSETQ. The CDR3 length is 16 residues. CDR3 nucleotides: TGCGCCAGCAGCTTGGCCTCTAGCTCTGCCTACAATGAGCAGTTCTTC. Its translation: CASSLASSSAYNEQFF.

V usage is TRBV7-9 and J usage is TRBJ1-1; 7 nucleotides align to TRBD1. This CDR3 has 12 residues. J was trimmed by 5 bases and V by 7 bases; bases with no gene match: 4. Germline CDR1 reads SEHNR; CDR2 reads FQNEAQ (reference sequence). The CDR3, as DNA: TGTGCCAGCACCCAGGGGGGGACTGAAGCTTTCTTT. Its protein product is CASTQGGTEAFF.

The chain links TRBV6-6 to TRBJ2-7, with unresolved D. The germline gives CDR1 MNHNY, CDR2 SVGAGI (reference sequence). V lost 5 bases and J 0 bases, leaving 11 bases between the germline ends. The CDR3 loop spans 14 amino acids. As DNA, the CDR3 is TGTGCCAGCAGTCGCTCGGTCGCCTCCTACGAGCAGTACTTC. Translating it yields CASSRSVASYEQYF.

J is TRBJ2-7 and V is TRBV5-4, with 7 nucleotides matching TRBD2. This CDR3 comprises 17 residues. Trimming at V came to 5 bases and at J to 1 base, leaving 15 bases not matched to a gene. Germline CDR1 is SGHNT and CDR2 is YYREEE (reference sequence). CDR3 DNA sequence: TGTGCCAGCAGTTACGTTACGGTGGCGGGAGCTTCCTACGAGCAGTACTTC. Amino acid sequence: CASSYVTVAGASYEQYF. The whole variable domain, filled in from reference TRBV5-4 and TRBJ2-7, reads ETGVTQSPTHLIKTRGQQVTLRCSSQSGHNTVSWYQQALGQGPQFIFQYYREEENGRGNFPPRFSGLQFPNYSSELNVNALELDDSALYLCASSYVTVAGASYEQYFGPGTRLTVT.

CDR3 protein: CASSSGTGNNQPQHF. In DNA form, the CDR3 reads TGTGCCAGCAGTTCCGGGACAGGGAACAATCAGCCCCAGCATTTT. The chain couples TRBV6-5 to TRBJ1-5, with TRBD1 matching over 9 bases. The V gene end was trimmed by 4 bases and the J gene end by 3 bases; junction bases not matched to a gene: 4. Germline V gene data show CDR1 as MNHEY and CDR2 as SVGAGI. The CDR3 is 15 amino acids.

This chain joins TRBV2 and TRBJ1-2; D uncertain. The CDR3 covers 14 residues. From germline, CDR1 is SNHLY and CDR2 FYNNEI. Deletions cut 1 base from V and 4 bases from J, with 10 bases between. CDR3 region: CASSEVAASYGYTF. For the CDR3, the DNA is TGTGCCAGCAGTGAAGTGGCAGCCAGCTATGGCTACACCTTC.

This sequence joins TRBV6-5 and TRBJ1-1; TRBD1 matches at 8 bases. CDR1 and CDR2 (germline): MNHEY, SVGAGI. The length of the CDR3 is 14 residues. Trimming cost V 2 bases and J 6 bases; bases outside gene matches: 5. CDR3 nucleotides: TGTGCCAGCAGTTACGCCCGGACAGGGTCTGAAGCTTTCTTT. Encoded protein: CASSYARTGSEAFF.

The chain employs TRBV11-2 and TRBJ2-3; D is possibly TRBD1 (8 bases). V was shortened by 6 bases and J by 6 bases, with 19 bases between the two germline ends. The CDR3 is made up of 15 amino acids. From germline, CDR1 is SGHAT and CDR2 FQNNGV. This CDR3 is CASRLDRGLWDTQYF. The CDR3 bases are TGTGCCAGCAGACTCGACAGGGGACTATGGGATACGCAGTATTTT.

The chain employs TRBV5-1 and TRBJ1-3, with a possible D match to TRBD1 (5 bases). The V gene lost 0 bases and the J gene lost 0 bases, with 10 bases spanning the gap. The CDR3 runs to 16 residues. Per germline, CDR1 SGHRS and CDR2 YFSETQ. The CDR3 region is CASSLGGVFSGNTIYF. The CDR3 coding sequence is TGCGCCAGCAGCTTGGGAGGGGTTTTCTCTGGAAACACCATATATTTT.

The V and J genes are TRBV5-1 and TRBJ2-3; TRBD2 is a possible D gene (6 bases). The CDR3 length is 14 residues. CDR1 and CDR2 (germline): SGHRS, YFSETQ. V was pared by 0 bases and J by 4 bases, with 9 bases between. The CDR3 region has the DNA TGCGCCAGCAGCTTGGCGGGACTCCCAGATACGCAGTATTTT. This codes for CASSLAGLPDTQYF.

V gene TRBV10-2 combines with J gene TRBJ2-1; no firm D call. From germline, CDR1 is WSHSY and CDR2 SAAADI. V dropped 6 bases and J dropped 4 bases, with 4 bases sitting between them. The CDR3 sequence is 11 residues long. CDR3 region: CASRGYNEQFF. The CDR3 DNA sequence: TGCGCCAGCAGGGGTTACAATGAGCAGTTCTTC.

V usage is TRBV6-5 and J usage is TRBJ2-3; D gene unclear. The CDR3 consists of 14 residues. The germline CDR1 and CDR2 sequences are MNHEY and SVGAGI. The V gene lost 6 bases and the J gene lost 2 bases, with 12 bases spanning the gap. CDR3 in amino acids: CASRQNRFTDTQYF. CDR3 DNA sequence: TGTGCCAGCAGACAGAACAGATTCACAGATACGCAGTATTTT.

The chain couples TRBV7-9 to TRBJ1-5; perhaps TRBD1 as D (6 bases). CDR3 length: 15 residues. CDR1 and CDR2 from the germline V gene are SEHNR and FQNEAQ (reference sequence). Trimming left V 3 bases short and J 5 bases short, with 14 bases between. CDR3 DNA: TGTGCCAGCAGCTTGGGCAGGGGTGATGATCAGCCCCAGCATTTT. Protein product: CASSLGRGDDQPQHF. The whole variable domain, filled in from reference TRBV7-9 and TRBJ1-5, reads DTGVSQNPRHKITKRGQNVTFRCDPISEHNRLYWYRQTLGQGPEFLTYFQNEAQLEKSRLLSDRFSAERPKGSFSTLEIQRTEQGDSAMYLCASSLGRGDDQPQHFGDGTRLSIL.

This clone was counted between two and nine times. V gene TRBV4-1 combines with J gene TRBJ1-2; no reliable D call. The CDR3 contains 12 residues. The germline V gene encodes CDR1 MGHRA and CDR2 YSYEKL. Trimming took 0 bases from V and 7 from J, leaving 6 bases between them. The CDR3 sequence: CASSQDGFGYTF. The CDR3 DNA reads as TGCGCCAGCAGCCAAGACGGGTTTGGCTACACCTTC.

The chain combines TRBV7-2 with TRBJ1-2; D might be TRBD1 (5 bases). In germline, CDR1 is SGHTA, CDR2 FQGNSA. The V gene lost 1 base and the J gene lost 4 bases, with 13 bases spanning the gap. The CDR3 spans 15 residues. CDR3 coding DNA: TGTGCCAGCAGCTTAGATACAGGAGGAAGCTATGGCTACACCTTC. Translated: CASSLDTGGSYGYTF.

The chain carries TRBV5-1 and TRBJ1-5; D might be TRBD1 (6 bases). The CDR3 length is 14 residues. Per germline, CDR1 SGHRS and CDR2 YFSETQ. V lost 4 bases and J 6 bases, leaving 14 bases between the germline ends. The CDR3 sequence is CASSMDSGSQPQHF. The CDR3 region has the DNA TGCGCCAGCAGCATGGACAGCGGAAGTCAGCCCCAGCATTTT.

V gene TRBV19 combines with J gene TRBJ2-7; 10 nucleotides line up with TRBD2. The CDR3 totals 15 residues. J was trimmed by 5 bases and V by 6 bases; bases with no gene match: 10. Germline loops: CDR1 LNHDA, CDR2 SQIVND (reference sequence). CDR3 nucleotide sequence: TGTGCCAGTAGCCCCCTGCTAGCGGGAGTACACGAGCAGTACTTC. Translated, it gives CASSPLLAGVHEQYF. Drawing the rest from reference TRBV19 and TRBJ2-7, the complete variable domain is DGGITQSPKYLFRKEGQNVTLSCEQNLNHDAMYWYRQDPGQGLRLIYYSQIVNDFQKGDIAEGYSVSREKKESFPLTVTSAQKNPTAFYLCASSPLLAGVHEQYFGPGTRLTVT.

A remark on this clone: Different DNA sequences within this sample yield the same CDR3. The chain joins TRBV28 to TRBJ2-3; 8 nucleotides match TRBD2. CDR1 is MDHEN and CDR2 is SYDVKM in the germline V gene. The CDR3 spans 14 residues. The V segment lost 6 bases and the J segment 0 bases; nucleotides outside the gene matches: 2. CDR3 protein: CASSGGGSTDTQYF. As DNA, the CDR3 is TGTGCCAGCAGCGGGGGGGGGAGCACAGATACGCAGTATTTT. The full variable domain, with the rest looked up from reference TRBV28 and TRBJ2-3, is DVKVTQSSRYLVKRTGEKVFLECVQDMDHENMFWYRQDPGLGLRLIYFSYDVKMKEKGDIPEGYSVSREKKERFSLILESASTNQTSMYLCASSGGGSTDTQYFGPGTRLTVL.

This sequence joins TRBV7-2 and TRBJ2-6, with D unclear. Germline values: CDR1 SGHTA, CDR2 FQGNSA. This CDR3 comprises 14 residues. Between the trimmed V and J ends, which lost 8 bases and 0 bases, there was a span of 8 bases. The CDR3 spells CASEPTSGANVLTF. Written as DNA, the CDR3 is TGTGCCAGCGAACCTACCTCTGGGGCCAACGTCCTGACTTTC.

The chain couples TRBV7-9 to TRBJ2-5; a weak D match, TRBD1 (5 bases). This CDR3 is built from 17 residues. Deletions cut 2 bases from V and 0 bases from J, with 16 bases between. CDR1 and CDR2 (germline): SEHNR, FQNEAQ (reference sequence). CDR3: CASSLCGPGPYQETQYF. The CDR3 DNA sequence: TGTGCCAGCAGCTTATGTGGGCCAGGGCCGTACCAAGAGACCCAGTACTTC.

The rearrangement links TRBV5-1 to TRBJ2-6; D is tentatively TRBD1 or TRBD2 (5 bases each). The germline gives CDR1 SGHRS, CDR2 YFSETQ. The CDR3 sequence is 19 residues long. V was pared by 7 bases and J by 0 bases, with 23 bases between. This CDR3 is CASGRMGPNGISGANVLTF. The CDR3 region has the DNA TGCGCCAGCGGAAGAATGGGACCCAACGGAATCTCTGGGGCCAACGTCCTGACTTTC.